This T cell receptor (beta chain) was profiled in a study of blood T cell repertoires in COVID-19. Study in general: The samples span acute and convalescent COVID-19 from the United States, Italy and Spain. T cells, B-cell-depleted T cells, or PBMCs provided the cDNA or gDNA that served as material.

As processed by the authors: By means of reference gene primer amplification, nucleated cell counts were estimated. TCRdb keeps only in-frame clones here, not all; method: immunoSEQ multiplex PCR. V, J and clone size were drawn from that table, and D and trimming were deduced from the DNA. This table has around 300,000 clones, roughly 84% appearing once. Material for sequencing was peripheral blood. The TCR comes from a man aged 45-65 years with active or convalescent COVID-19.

The CDR3 loop reads CASSLGWGEVYNEQFF. In nucleotides, the CDR3 is TGTGCCAGCAGCTTAGGCTGGGGGGAGGTGTACAATGAGCAGTTCTTC. This chain uses TRBV11-3 with TRBJ2-1; possible D gene TRBD2, 6 bases. From germline, CDR1 is SGHNT and CDR2 YENEEA. V was shortened by 1 base and J by 4 bases, with 14 bases between the two germline ends. The CDR3 sequence is 16 residues long.